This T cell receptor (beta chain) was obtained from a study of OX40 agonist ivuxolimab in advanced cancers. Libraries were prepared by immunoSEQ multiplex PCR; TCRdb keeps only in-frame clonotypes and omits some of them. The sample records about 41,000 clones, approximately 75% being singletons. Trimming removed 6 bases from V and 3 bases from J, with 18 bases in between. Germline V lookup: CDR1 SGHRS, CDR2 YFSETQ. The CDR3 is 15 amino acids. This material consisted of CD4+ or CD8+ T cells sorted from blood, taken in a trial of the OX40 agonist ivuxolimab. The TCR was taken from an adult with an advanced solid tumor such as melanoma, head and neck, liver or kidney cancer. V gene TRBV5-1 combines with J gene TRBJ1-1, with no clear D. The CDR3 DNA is TGCGCCAGCACCCTGGGAGATACTAGGCACACTGAAGCTTTCTTT. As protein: CASTLGDTRHTEAFF.